This T cell receptor beta chain was captured in a study of shared clonotypes between healthy human individuals. The method was immunoSEQ multiplex PCR; TCRdb's version includes in-frame clones alone and lacks a portion of them. The sample holds about 870,000 clones, 85% to 95% seen once. As concerns this clone: Other nucleotide sequences in the sample specify the same CDR3.

The CDR3 loop spans 14 amino acids. Trimming took 3 bases from V and 1 from J; bases not matched to a gene: 2. Germline V lookup: CDR1 MNHEY, CDR2 SMNVEV (reference sequence). Naive CD8 cells lacked CD45RO, underwent positive selection for CCR7 and left out terminally differentiated effector memory CD45RA+ cells. This TCR came from a man aged 25-45 years in good health. This chain links TRBV27 with TRBJ2-7, with TRBD1 matching 8 bases. The specimen was naive CD8+ T cells sorted from blood. The CDR3 region has the DNA TGTGCCAGCAGTTTGGGGACAGGATCCTACGAGCAGTACTTC. It yields the protein CASSLGTGSYEQYF.